This T cell receptor (beta chain) was sequenced in a study of T-cell reconstitution after alpha-beta-depleted transplantation in children. Unique molecular identifiers were built into the TCRbeta library. Each CDR3 protein is one row after TCRdb ran MiXCR on the PCR reads. The table has approximately 520,000 distinct CDR3 sequences, less than 35% seen once; the top ten hold more than 2%. Per germline, CDR1 SEHNR and CDR2 FQNEAQ (reference sequence). The CDR3 totals 12 residues. The V end lost 2 bases, the J end lost 6 bases, and 7 bases lay between the germline ends. The chain couples TRBV7-9 to TRBJ1-1; D is ambiguous. The material sequenced was PBMCs from the stem cell graft donor, taken from the stem cell graft. The sequence came from a human donor who donated a stem cell graft to a child with aplastic anemia. The CDR3 DNA sequence: TGTGCCAGCAGCTTATGGGTGTCTGAAGCTTTCTTT. Its translation is CASSLWVSEAFF.